This entry lists 13 T cell receptor beta chains sequenced from one sample in a study of shared clonotypes between healthy human individuals (dated by TCRdb to the early 2020s). The library was made by the immunoSEQ multiplex PCR assay. In TCRdb, the immuneACCESS table is reduced to in-frame sequences with V and J assigned. These tables do not hold every clone; where another copy was compared, an unresolved V gene accounts for under half, and the others remain unexplained. This sample has over 400,000 clones in its table, and approximately 94% of those were observed once. The ten largest clones add up to about 0.059% of the sample. Material for sequencing was naive CD4+ T cells sorted from blood. Taken with the paper, the label for cell subset or site translates to: CD45RA+ positively selected. The receptors were sampled from a woman in her twenties or thirties in good health.

V is TRBV28 and J is TRBJ1-1; the D gene is possibly TRBD1 (5 bases). Trimming left V 7 bases short and J 1 base short, with 10 bases between. Per germline, CDR1 MDHEN and CDR2 SYDVKM. CDR3 size: 13 residues. The CDR3 coding sequence is TGTGCCAGCATAGTGGGGGGGAACACTGAAGCTTTCTTT. The encoded protein is CASIVGGNTEAFF.

The genes are TRBV28 and TRBJ1-2; no definite D call. Trimming removed 6 bases from V and 2 bases from J, with 10 bases in between. This CDR3 has 13 amino acids. Germline V lookup: CDR1 MDHEN, CDR2 SYDVKM. CDR3 protein: CASRLDLNYGYTF. Written as DNA, the CDR3 is TGTGCCAGCAGACTTGACTTAAACTATGGCTACACCTTC.

V is TRBV9 and J is TRBJ2-7; 9 bases are shared with TRBD2. This CDR3 is built from 15 residues. V lost 4 bases, J lost 8 bases, and 13 bases stayed unmatched. Germline V gene lookup returns CDR1 SGDLS and CDR2 YYNGEE. The CDR3 region is CASSPGLAWEEKQYF. The CDR3 nucleotides are TGTGCCAGCAGCCCCGGACTAGCGTGGGAGGAAAAGCAGTACTTC.

CDR3 nucleotide sequence: TGTGCCAGCAGTGGGGGCAGCCCAAGCTACGAGCAGTACTTC. Its translation: CASSGGSPSYEQYF. The chain couples TRBV6-1 to TRBJ2-7; a possible D gene is TRBD1 (5 bases). CDR1 and CDR2 from the germline V gene are MNHNS and SASEGT. The CDR3 has 14 residues. With 4 bases removed from V and 3 bases from J, the gap between germline ends came to 13 bases.

This chain joins TRBV19 and TRBJ1-5; D unclear. The CDR3 spans 16 residues. V lost 1 base and J lost 0, with 10 bases in between. Germline CDR1 and CDR2: LNHDA and SQIVND (reference sequence). Written as DNA, the CDR3 is TGTGCCAGTAGTATAGTTTTGGGTAATAGCAATCAGCCCCAGCATTTT. It yields the protein CASSIVLGNSNQPQHF.

Here the CDR3 reads CASSLPGGGYTF. The CDR3 nucleotides are TGCGCCAGCAGCTTGCCAGGGGGTGGCTACACCTTC. The genes are TRBV5-1 and TRBJ1-2, with 7 positions matching TRBD1. The ends lost 1 base at V and 7 bases at J; junction bases unmatched: 1. Germline V gives CDR1 SGHRS, CDR2 YFSETQ. This CDR3 region has 12 residues.

Details on this clone: Germline and junction disagree at one end, which may indicate a read error. The same CDR3 also results from other DNA sequences found in this sample. V is TRBV4-1 and J is TRBJ2-7, with 10 bases lining up with TRBD2. Germline V CDR1 and CDR2: MGHRA, YSYEKL. This CDR3 spans 16 amino acids. This chain's CDR3 is CASSRLTSGLSYEQYF. In nucleotides, the CDR3 is TGCGCTAGCAGCCGACTGACTAGCGGGCTTTCCTACGAGCAGTACTTC.

This rearrangement joins TRBV28 to TRBJ1-5; no definite D call. This CDR3 is 14 amino acids long. V was cut by 6 bases and J by 4 bases, with 13 bases left in between. Looked up from germline, CDR1 is MDHEN and CDR2 is SYDVKM. The chain's CDR3 is CASRSAERNQPQHF. CDR3 sequence (DNA): TGTGCCAGCAGGTCAGCAGAGAGAAATCAGCCCCAGCATTTT. The whole variable domain, filled in from reference TRBV28 and TRBJ1-5, reads DVKVTQSSRYLVKRTGEKVFLECVQDMDHENMFWYRQDPGLGLRLIYFSYDVKMKEKGDIPEGYSVSREKKERFSLILESASTNQTSMYLCASRSAERNQPQHFGDGTRLSIL.

This chain links TRBV19 with TRBJ2-5, with D perhaps matching TRBD1 (5 bases). The CDR3 runs to 15 residues. V was trimmed by 6 bases and J by 4 bases, leaving 18 bases between them. From germline, CDR1 is LNHDA and CDR2 SQIVND (reference sequence). The CDR3 spells CASSQGAGFAETQYF. For the CDR3, the DNA is TGTGCCAGTAGCCAAGGGGCAGGGTTCGCAGAGACCCAGTACTTC.

The V and J genes are TRBV4-1 and TRBJ2-7, with 13 bases fitting TRBD2. After removal of 1 base from V and 6 bases from J, the junction contained 6 bases not matched to a gene. CDR1 and CDR2 from the germline V gene are MGHRA and YSYEKL. This CDR3 comprises 16 residues. The CDR3 DNA follows: TGCGCCAGCAGCCAAGCCCTACGACTAGCGGGAGGCGAGCAGTACTTC. Amino acid sequence: CASSQALRLAGGEQYF.

The J gene is TRBJ2-7, the V gene TRBV7-2; tentatively, D is TRBD2 (6 bases). The germline V gene has CDR1 SGHTA and CDR2 FQGNSA. V lost 0 bases and J 1 base, leaving 10 bases between the germline ends. The CDR3 consists of 15 residues. The CDR3 DNA sequence: TGTGCCAGCAGCTTAGCGGGAGGTGGGTCCTACGAGCAGTACTTC. This encodes CASSLAGGGSYEQYF.

The chain has TRBV7-9 and TRBJ1-5; the D gene is possibly TRBD1 (6 bases). This CDR3 comprises 13 residues. The V end lost 4 bases, the J end lost 9 bases, and 13 bases lay between the germline ends. The germline V gene encodes CDR1 SEHNR and CDR2 FQNEAQ (reference sequence). CDR3 in amino acids: CASSSTGSWPQHF. In DNA, the CDR3 is TGTGCCAGCAGCTCAACAGGGAGTTGGCCCCAGCATTTT.

The rearrangement joins TRBV5-1 to TRBJ2-7; 8 bases map to TRBD2. J gave up 3 bases and V 0 bases, and 5 bases lay outside the gene matches. The CDR3 has 15 amino acids. The germline V gene encodes CDR1 SGHRS and CDR2 YFSETQ. The CDR3 DNA is TGCGCCAGCAGCTTGGCCAGCGGGAGTCTCTACGAGCAGTACTTC. This translates into CASSLASGSLYEQYF.